These 31 T cell receptor beta chains share one sample of origin, sequenced in a study of vaccination effects on CD4 cells after COVID-19. This table comes from immunoSEQ multiplex PCR, and its TCRdb copy is limited to in-frame clones, with some not included. The sample includes about 54,000 clones, over 75% of them seen just once. Antigen-specific CD4+ T cells were expanded with viral peptide pools in the ViraFEST assay before sequencing. Subsequent to less than 13 days of culture, CD4+ T cells were isolated. The antigens these receptors bind are not known. The sequencing here drew on CD4+ T cells from PBMCs cultured with HCoV-229E spike peptides, taken before COVID-19 vaccination. These receptors were collected from a human donor who received a COVID-19 vaccine.

Only a few counts were recorded for this clone. The gene calls are TRBV7-9 and TRBJ2-7; the D gene is possibly TRBD1 (5 bases). CDR3 size: 12 residues. V was clipped by 5 bases and J by 3 bases, with 8 bases between them. CDR1 SEHNR and CDR2 FQNEAQ come from the germline V gene (reference sequence). Here the CDR3 reads CASSLTGYEQYV. The DNA of the CDR3 is TGTGCCAGCAGCCTAACAGGCTACGAGCAGTACGTC.

This clone has only one observation. This chain links TRBV7-3 with TRBJ2-5; D might be TRBD2 (6 bases). CDR1 and CDR2 (germline): SGHTA, FQGTGA. This CDR3 comprises 15 residues. The V gene lost 1 base and the J gene lost 5 bases, with 14 bases spanning the gap. The CDR3 nucleotides read TGTGCCAGCAGCTTAATCGGGAGAGAGGGGGAGACCCAGTACTTC. Protein sequence: CASSLIGREGETQYF.

CDR3 coding DNA: TGCAGCGTTGGAGTCGACCCGGGACGGAGGGTAGATACTGAAGCTTTCTTT. Translating gives CSVGVDPGRRVDTEAFF. The V and J genes are TRBV29-1 and TRBJ1-1, with a tentative D call TRBD1 (5 bases). This CDR3 has 17 amino acids. V was pared by 4 bases and J by 5 bases, with 26 bases between. Germline V gene sequence: CDR1 SQVTM, CDR2 ANQGSEA.

The V gene is TRBV11-2, the J gene TRBJ2-5, with 14 bases fitting TRBD2. V shed 3 bases, J shed 5 bases, and the junction held 2 bases outside the gene matches. CDR3 length equals 15 residues. CDR1 SGHAT and CDR2 FQNNGV come from the germline V gene. The CDR3 nucleotides are TGTGCCAGCAGCTTTGGACTAGCGGGGGGTGAGACCCAGTACTTC. This translates into CASSFGLAGGETQYF.

This sequence joins TRBV30 and TRBJ1-4, with unresolved D. Trimming cost V 0 bases and J 12 bases, with 17 bases left between them. The CDR3 contains 14 residues. Germline V gives CDR1 GTSNPN, CDR2 SVGIG (reference sequence). The CDR3 DNA follows: TGTGCCTGGAGTGTACGCGGAGGTGGGTCGCAACTGTTTTTT. It is translated as CAWSVRGGGSQLFF.

The chain links TRBV5-8 to TRBJ1-2, with D tentatively TRBD1 (5 bases). CDR1 and CDR2 from the germline V gene are SGHTS and YDEGEE. Trimming cost V 0 bases and J 8 bases, with 14 bases left between them. The CDR3 has 14 residues. For the CDR3, the DNA is TGTGCCAGCAGCTTGGGGGGCAGGGAGGACGGCTACACCTTC. This translates into CASSLGGREDGYTF.

The rearrangement uses TRBV28 and TRBJ1-1, with D unclear. V lost 6 bases to trimming and J lost 1 base, with 6 bases between them. This CDR3 is 12 amino acids long. The germline CDR1 and CDR2 sequences are MDHEN and SYDVKM. The CDR3, as DNA: TGTGCCAGCAGCCGGAGGAACACTGAAGCTTTCTTT. It yields the protein CASSRRNTEAFF.

The genes are TRBV9 and TRBJ2-5, with unresolved D. The CDR3 length is 13 residues. CDR1 SGDLS and CDR2 YYNGEE come from the germline V gene. V dropped 5 bases and J dropped 5 bases, with 13 bases sitting between them. The CDR3 DNA sequence: TGTGCCAGCAGTGGGAACGTGGGGGAGACCCAGTACTTC. Protein product: CASSGNVGETQYF.

This chain connects TRBV12-3 or TRBV12-4 to TRBJ1-6; tentatively, D is TRBD1 (6 bases). V was pared by 2 bases and J by 10 bases, with 9 bases between. The CDR3 runs to 13 residues. The CDR3 bases are TGTGCCAGCAGTTTAAGGGGGGCCTCACCCCTCCACTTT. Translated: CASSLRGASPLHF.

This clone occurred a few times. The J gene is TRBJ1-2, the V gene TRBV9; a weak D match, TRBD1 (5 bases). The CDR3 runs to 16 residues. The V gene's germline CDR1 is SGDLS and CDR2 YYNGEE. The ends were cut back, 4 bases at V and 3 bases at J, with 19 bases in the middle. CDR3 sequence: CASSTHIQVPDYGYTF. CDR3 DNA: TGTGCCAGCAGCACCCACATACAGGTCCCAGACTATGGCTACACCTTC.

V is TRBV7-2 and J is TRBJ2-7; possibly TRBD1 for D (5 bases). The CDR3 runs to 14 residues. V dropped 3 bases and J dropped 0 bases, with 9 bases sitting between them. Germline assignment: CDR1 SGHTA and CDR2 FQGNSA. CDR3: CASSLGQASYEQYV. The CDR3, as DNA: TGTGCCAGCAGCTTGGGGCAGGCCTCCTACGAGCAGTACGTC.

This chain uses TRBV11-2 with TRBJ1-3, with 7 positions matching TRBD1. The germline gives CDR1 SGHAT, CDR2 FQNNGV. CDR3 length: 14 residues. V dropped 11 bases and J dropped 2; count of bases not matched to a gene: 9. Written as DNA, the CDR3 is TGTGCCTCCCAGGGGGGCCATGCTGGAAACACCATATATTTT. It specifies CASQGGHAGNTIYF.

V gene TRBV6-6 combines with J gene TRBJ1-3; tentatively, D is TRBD1 (5 bases). V was trimmed by 5 bases and J by 1 base, leaving 21 bases between them. CDR1 and CDR2 (germline): MNHNY, SVGAGI (reference sequence). This CDR3 spans 18 amino acids. This CDR3 reads CASSPQAYRSPSGNTIYF. The CDR3 coding sequence is TGTGCCAGCAGTCCTCAAGCCTACAGGTCGCCTTCTGGAAACACCATATATTTT.

This clone was observed once. The chain employs TRBV6-1 and TRBJ1-2, with D unresolved. The CDR3 is 13 amino acids. Germline values: CDR1 MNHNS, CDR2 SASEGT. V lost 2 bases and J 5 bases, leaving 9 bases between the germline ends. CDR3 in DNA: TGTGCCAGCAGTGAAATTGGCGTATATGGCTACACCTTC. Protein sequence: CASSEIGVYGYTF.

With regard to this clone: At one end the junction does not follow the germline gene, possibly because of a read error. This chain joins TRBV30 and TRBJ2-1; maybe TRBD2 (7 bases). Germline V gene lookup returns CDR1 GTSNPN and CDR2 SVGIG (reference sequence). The CDR3 length is 14 residues. CDR3 sequence: CAWSVKGGGTQLLF. The CDR3 nucleotides are TGTGCCTGGAGTGTAAAGGGAGGGGGGACTCAGCTGCTCTTC.

This chain links TRBV4-2 with TRBJ2-5, with 12 bases fitting TRBD2. After removal of 0 bases from V and 4 bases from J, the junction contained 3 bases not matched to a gene. Germline V gene sequence: CDR1 LGHNA, CDR2 YNFKEQ. The CDR3 is 16 amino acids. In DNA form, the CDR3 reads TGTGCCAGCAGCCAAGACCTAGCGGGGGGGGGAGAGACCCAGTACTTC. Residues: CASSQDLAGGGETQYF.

The chain is built from TRBV12-3 or TRBV12-4 and TRBJ1-2; tentative D call: TRBD1 (5 bases). Trimming took 4 bases from V and 4 from J, leaving 7 bases between them. The CDR3 consists of 12 residues. The CDR3 sequence: CASSYTGYGYTF. The CDR3, as DNA: TGTGCCAGCAGTTATACAGGCTATGGCTACACCTTC.

The rearrangement uses TRBV7-9 and TRBJ2-3; 8 positions match TRBD2. CDR3 length: 15 amino acids. V gave up 5 bases and J gave up 6 bases; unmatched junction bases: 10. The V gene's germline CDR1 is SEHNR and CDR2 FQNEAQ (reference sequence). The CDR3 protein is CASSPWGGGTDTQYF. The CDR3 DNA is TGTGCCAGCAGCCCCTGGGGCGGGGGGACGGATACGCAGTATTTT.

This chain connects TRBV5-5 to TRBJ2-5; TRBD1 or TRBD2 may be the D gene (5 bases each). The CDR3 runs 15 residues. Trimming took 3 bases from V and 5 from J, leaving 17 bases between them. Looked up from germline, CDR1 is SGHKS and CDR2 is YYEKEE (reference sequence). The CDR3 DNA reads TGTGCCAGCAGCTCCCTCCAGAGGGGTAGGGAGACCCAGTACTTC. It yields the protein CASSSLQRGRETQYF.

The chain combines TRBV5-1 with TRBJ2-1, with 12 bases lining up with TRBD2. In germline, CDR1 is SGHRS, CDR2 YFSETQ. The V segment lost 4 bases and the J segment 4 bases; nucleotides outside the gene matches: 3. The CDR3 contains 15 residues. The CDR3 DNA is TGCGCCAGCAGCCCGGGGACTAGCGGGTACAATGAGCAGTTCTTC. Protein sequence: CASSPGTSGYNEQFF.

This chain joins TRBV29-1 and TRBJ2-3; D may be TRBD1 (6 bases). The CDR3 is 14 amino acids. Germline V gene lookup returns CDR1 SQVTM and CDR2 ANQGSEA. V was clipped by 1 base and J by 3 bases, with 11 bases between them. As DNA, the CDR3 is TGCAGCGTTGAAGCGCCACAGGGAACAGATACGCAGTATTTT. The encoded protein is CSVEAPQGTDTQYF.

This clone was seen a few times. V usage is TRBV5-4 and J usage is TRBJ2-5; 12 nucleotides agree with TRBD1. Trimming at V came to 3 bases and at J to 5 bases, leaving 8 bases not matched to a gene. Germline V lookup: CDR1 SGHNT, CDR2 YYREEE (reference sequence). The CDR3 is 16 residues long. This CDR3 reads CASSYPGQGARETQYF. CDR3 bases: TGTGCCAGCAGCTATCCGGGACAGGGGGCGAGGGAGACCCAGTACTTC.

V gene TRBV28 combines with J gene TRBJ1-3; no firm D call. V was shortened by 2 bases and J by 0 bases, with 8 bases between the two germline ends. Per the germline V gene, CDR1 is MDHEN and CDR2 is SYDVKM. CDR3 length: 15 amino acids. CDR3 protein: CASSLLESSGNTIYF. CDR3 bases: TGTGCCAGCAGTTTACTAGAGAGCTCTGGAAACACCATATATTTT.

The chain has TRBV6-5 and TRBJ1-2; 8 bases match TRBD1. Germline assignment: CDR1 MNHEY and CDR2 SVGAGI. The CDR3 spans 15 residues. V was clipped by 4 bases and J by 1 base; unmatched bases: 5. The CDR3 region has the DNA TGTGCCAGCAGTTGGACAGGGAACAATAACTATGGCTACACCTTC. Its protein product is CASSWTGNNNYGYTF.

This clone was counted only a few times. J is TRBJ2-7 and V is TRBV7-2; D is ambiguous. Trimming shortened V by 3 bases and J by 3 bases, and 0 bases separated the two germline ends. This CDR3 contains 10 residues. Germline V gives CDR1 SGHTA, CDR2 FQGNSA. The CDR3 here is CASSFYEQYV. CDR3 bases: TGTGCCAGCAGCTTCTACGAGCAGTACGTC.

The chain recombines TRBV7-2 with TRBJ1-2; D is ambiguous. Between the trimmed V and J ends, which lost 1 base and 7 bases, there was a span of 7 bases. Germline CDR1 and CDR2: SGHTA and FQGNSA. This CDR3 spans 12 amino acids. CDR3 coding DNA: TGTGCCAGCAGCTTAGATGCGGGTGGCTACACCTTC. This codes for CASSLDAGGYTF. Drawing the rest from reference TRBV7-2 and TRBJ1-2, the complete variable domain is GAGVSQSPSNKVTEKGKDVELRCDPISGHTALYWYRQSLGQGLEFLIYFQGNSAPDKSGLPSDRFSAERTGGSVSTLTIQRTQQEDSAVYLCASSLDAGGYTFGSGTRLTVV.

This CDR3 reads CSVVEGGGYTF. Here the CDR3 DNA reads TGCAGCGTTGTGGAGGGGGGCGGCTACACCTTC. The chain employs TRBV29-1 and TRBJ1-2; D may be TRBD1 (6 bases). CDR1 and CDR2 (germline): SQVTM, ANQGSEA. V was trimmed by 4 bases and J by 8 bases, leaving 11 bases between them. The CDR3 loop spans 11 amino acids.

V and J are TRBV5-1 and TRBJ2-3; TRBD2 matches at 11 bases. CDR1 and CDR2 (germline): SGHRS, YFSETQ. There are 15 residues in the CDR3. V lost 3 bases to trimming and J lost 4 bases; unmatched junction nucleotides: 4. The CDR3 region is CASSSTSGAPDTQYF. Here the CDR3 DNA reads TGCGCCAGCAGCTCGACTAGCGGGGCCCCAGATACGCAGTATTTT.

The chain joins TRBV6-5 to TRBJ1-5; D is unresolved. The germline V gene has CDR1 MNHEY and CDR2 SVGAGI. This CDR3 has 15 residues. The V end lost 6 bases, the J end lost 0 bases, and 12 bases lay between the germline ends. CDR3 sequence (DNA): TGTGCCAGCAGCCTTACAGAGAATAGCAATCAGCCCCAGCATTTT. It translates to CASSLTENSNQPQHF.

The J gene is TRBJ1-5, the V gene TRBV6-5; possibly TRBD1 for D (5 bases). Germline CDR1 is MNHEY and CDR2 is SVGAGI. The CDR3 covers 13 residues. Trimming shortened V by 7 bases and J by 5 bases, and 12 bases separated the two germline ends. CDR3 in amino acids: CASIEQDHQPQHF. For the CDR3, the DNA is TGTGCCAGCATAGAACAGGACCATCAGCCCCAGCATTTT.

The V gene is TRBV5-6, the J gene TRBJ1-6; D may be TRBD1 (6 bases). The CDR3 runs to 15 residues. V was trimmed by 1 base and J by 5 bases, leaving 10 bases between them. The germline V gene encodes CDR1 SGHDT and CDR2 YYEEEE. The CDR3 reads CASSLRQANNSPLHF. DNA of the CDR3: TGTGCCAGCAGCTTGCGACAGGCAAATAATTCACCCCTCCACTTT.